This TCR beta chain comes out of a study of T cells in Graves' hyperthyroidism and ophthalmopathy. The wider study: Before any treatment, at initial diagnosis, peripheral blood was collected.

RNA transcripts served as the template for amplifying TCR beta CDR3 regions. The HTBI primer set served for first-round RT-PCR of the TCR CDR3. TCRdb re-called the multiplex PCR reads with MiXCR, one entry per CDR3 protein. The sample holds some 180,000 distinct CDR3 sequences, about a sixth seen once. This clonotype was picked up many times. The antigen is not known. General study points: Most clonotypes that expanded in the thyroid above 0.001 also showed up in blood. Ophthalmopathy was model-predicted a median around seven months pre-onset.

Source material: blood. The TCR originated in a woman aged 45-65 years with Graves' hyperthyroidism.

The CDR3 loop is CASAPGTGSSYEQYF. The DNA for the CDR3 is TGTGCTAGTGCTCCAGGGACAGGAAGCTCCTACGAGCAGTACTTC. The rearrangement joins TRBV12-5 to TRBJ2-7, with 8 bases matching TRBD1. Germline values: CDR1 LGHNT, CDR2 FRNRAP. Germline trimming cut 7 bases from V and 0 bases from J; bases unmatched to any gene: 8. The CDR3 consists of 15 residues.